This T cell receptor (beta chain) emerged from a study of regulatory T cells in long-lasting Graves disease. The study's findings and limits: In persistent patients, shared public clonotypes (under 3,000) outnumbered those in new patients (nearly 1,000). TRBV28, TRBJ1-2 and TRBJ2-5 were favored in persistent disease. Persistent cases of Graves' showed reduced TCR diversity relative to newly diagnosed patients.

The sample holds a few counts of this clonotype. Antigen specificity is unknown. Germline V gene lookup returns CDR1 KGHDR and CDR2 SFDVKD. This CDR3 has 14 residues. Between the trimmed V and J ends, which lost 4 bases and 8 bases, there was a span of 14 bases. CDR3-region Arm-PCR and iRepertoire HTBI primers produced the TCR beta libraries. TCRdb independently ran MiXCR on the multiplex PCR reads; one entry per CDR3 protein. Altogether about 400,000 distinct CDR3 sequences are present, 15% being singletons, with the ten largest covering about 20%. Time point given: newly diagnosed GD, antithyroid drugs for less than 3 months. Following extraction of RNA from PBMCs, that RNA was used to make the TCR library.

The input for sequencing was peripheral blood mononuclear cells (PBMCs), taken at new diagnosis, from a patient treated with antithyroid drugs. This clonotype was obtained from a female donor with Graves disease. The chain recombines TRBV24-1 with TRBJ1-5; D possibly corresponds to TRBD1 (5 bases). CDR3 sequence reads: CATSDPGRGEPQHF. The CDR3 bases are TGTGCCACCAGTGACCCCGGACGGGGGGAGCCCCAGCATTTT.